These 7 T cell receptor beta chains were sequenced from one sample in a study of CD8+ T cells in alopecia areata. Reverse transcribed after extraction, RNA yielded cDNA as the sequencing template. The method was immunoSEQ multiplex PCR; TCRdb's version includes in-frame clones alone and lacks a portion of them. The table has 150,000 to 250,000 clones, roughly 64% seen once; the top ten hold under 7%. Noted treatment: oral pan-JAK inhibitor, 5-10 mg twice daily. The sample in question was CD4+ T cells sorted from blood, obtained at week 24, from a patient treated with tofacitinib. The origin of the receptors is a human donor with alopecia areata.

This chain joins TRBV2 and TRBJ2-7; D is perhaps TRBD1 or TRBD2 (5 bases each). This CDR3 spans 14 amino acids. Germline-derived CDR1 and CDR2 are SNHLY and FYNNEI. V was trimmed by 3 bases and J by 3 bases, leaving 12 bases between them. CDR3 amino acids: CASSDGTRYYEQYF. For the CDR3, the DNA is TGTGCCAGCAGTGATGGGACCCGGTACTACGAGCAGTACTTC.

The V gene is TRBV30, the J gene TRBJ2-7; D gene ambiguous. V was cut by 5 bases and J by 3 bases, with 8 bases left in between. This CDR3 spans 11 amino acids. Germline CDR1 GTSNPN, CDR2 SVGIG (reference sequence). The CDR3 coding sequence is TGTGCCTGGGCCATCGACTACGAGCAGTACTTC. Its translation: CAWAIDYEQYF.

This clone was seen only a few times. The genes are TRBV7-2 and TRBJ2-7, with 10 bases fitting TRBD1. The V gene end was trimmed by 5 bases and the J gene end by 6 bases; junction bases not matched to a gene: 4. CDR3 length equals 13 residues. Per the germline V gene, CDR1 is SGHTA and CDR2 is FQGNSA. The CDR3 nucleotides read TGTGCCAGCAGCCCAGACAGGGGGCGCGAGCAGTACTTC. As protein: CASSPDRGREQYF.

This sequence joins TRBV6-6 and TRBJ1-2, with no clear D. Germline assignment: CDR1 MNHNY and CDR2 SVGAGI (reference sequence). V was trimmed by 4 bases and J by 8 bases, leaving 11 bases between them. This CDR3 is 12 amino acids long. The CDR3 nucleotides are TGTGCCAGCAGTTCTCTGGGCGACGGCTACACCTTC. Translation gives CASSSLGDGYTF.

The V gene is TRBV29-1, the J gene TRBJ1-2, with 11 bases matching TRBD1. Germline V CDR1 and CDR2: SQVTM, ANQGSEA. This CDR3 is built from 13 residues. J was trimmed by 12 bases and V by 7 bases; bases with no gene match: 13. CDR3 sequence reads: CSAQTGTGGEHTF. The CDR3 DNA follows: TGCAGCGCGCAGACCGGGACAGGGGGAGAACACACCTTC.

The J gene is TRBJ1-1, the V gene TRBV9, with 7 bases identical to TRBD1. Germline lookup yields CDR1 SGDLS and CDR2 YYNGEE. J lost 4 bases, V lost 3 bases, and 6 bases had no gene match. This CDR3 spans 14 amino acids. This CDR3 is CASSATGRSTEAFF. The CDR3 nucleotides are TGTGCCAGCAGCGCGACAGGGCGGAGCACTGAAGCTTTCTTT.

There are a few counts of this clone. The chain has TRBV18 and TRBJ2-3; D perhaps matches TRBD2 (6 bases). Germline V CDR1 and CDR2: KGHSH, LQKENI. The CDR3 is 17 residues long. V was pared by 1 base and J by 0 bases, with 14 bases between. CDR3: CASSPQSIGTSTDTQYF. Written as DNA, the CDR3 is TGTGCCAGCTCACCACAGAGTATCGGGACTAGCACAGATACGCAGTATTTT.